This T cell receptor (beta chain) was captured in a study of blood T cell repertoires in COVID-19. Across the study: Samples representing acute and convalescent COVID-19 were sourced from the United States, Italy and Spain.

Enrolment of Seattle patients took place during active infection, and they were followed longitudinally. In the authors' workflow: Counts of nucleated cells, estimated from reference gene primer amplification, were obtained. This table comes from immunoSEQ multiplex PCR, and its TCRdb copy is limited to in-frame clones, with some not included. The V and J calls and the clone size are those of that table, but D and trimming were determined from the DNA. The sample has 130,000 to 150,000 clones, roughly 88% seen once; the top ten hold about 8%. This clone came up a few times. Source material: peripheral blood. This clonotype was sampled from a woman in her sixties or seventies with COVID-19, enrolled during active disease.

CDR3 DNA sequence: TGCGCCAGCAGCTTGGAGGCGGGGGAGGTGAACACCGGGGAGCTGTTTTTT. Protein sequence: CASSLEAGEVNTGELFF. The chain combines TRBV5-1 with TRBJ2-2; TRBD2 matches at 7 bases. The CDR3 has 17 amino acids. Germline V lookup: CDR1 SGHRS, CDR2 YFSETQ. V was pared by 0 bases and J by 1 base, with 6 bases of the junction left unmatched. Supplemented by reference TRBV5-1 and TRBJ2-2, the full variable domain reads KAGVTQTPRYLIKTRGQQVTLSCSPISGHRSVSWYQQTPGQGLQFLFEYFSETQRNKGNFPGRFSGRQFSNSRSEMNVSTLELGDSALYLCASSLEAGEVNTGELFFGEGSRLTVL.